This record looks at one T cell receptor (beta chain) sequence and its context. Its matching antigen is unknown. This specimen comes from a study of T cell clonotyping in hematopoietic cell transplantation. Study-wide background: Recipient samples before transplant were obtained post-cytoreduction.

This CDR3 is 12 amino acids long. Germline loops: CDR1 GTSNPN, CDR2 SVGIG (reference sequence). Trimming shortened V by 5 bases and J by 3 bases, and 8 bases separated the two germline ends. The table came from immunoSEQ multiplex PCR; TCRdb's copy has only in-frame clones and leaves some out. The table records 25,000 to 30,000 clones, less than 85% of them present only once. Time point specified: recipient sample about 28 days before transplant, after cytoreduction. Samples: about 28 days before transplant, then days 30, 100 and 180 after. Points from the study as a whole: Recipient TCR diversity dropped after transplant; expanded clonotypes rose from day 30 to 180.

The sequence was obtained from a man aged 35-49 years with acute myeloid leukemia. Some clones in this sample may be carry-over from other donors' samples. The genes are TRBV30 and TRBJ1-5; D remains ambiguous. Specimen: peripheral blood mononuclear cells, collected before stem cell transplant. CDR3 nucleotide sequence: TGTGCCTGGTCTGGTGTCAATCAGCCCCAGCATTTT. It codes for CAWSGVNQPQHF.